The rows below give T cell receptor beta chains drawn from one sample of a study of blood T cells in healthy people across ages. One entry per CDR3 protein results from TCRdb running MiXCR on the 5' RACE reads. The repertoire holds 950,000 to 1,200,000 distinct CDR3 sequences, with 35% to 40% as singletons. Sequencing used blood. The receptors here all came from a man between 18 and 35 years old in good health. CDR3s include the opening cysteine and the closing phenylalanine or tryptophan.

v_call cdr3_aa
TRBV7-2 CASSQKAVNTGELFF
TRBV10-3 CATRTDAIDTEAFF
TRBV12-3/TRBV12-4 CASSITGPDTQYF
TRBV7-3 CASSLGGANNEQFF
TRBV6-5 CASSSGASTYTQYF
TRBV25-1 CASSEGGFAIQETQYF
TRBV20-1 CSARPFGTGLNTEAFF
TRBV6-6 CASSNEGDTQYF
TRBV6-4 CASSNRGGAYGANVLTF
TRBV24-1 CATTSSGDTQYF
TRBV12-3/TRBV12-4 CASSLEQGANTEAFF
TRBV7-3 CASSQTSGTDTQYF
TRBV20-1 CSARDQREAQYF
TRBV14 CASSQAGQGPDTQYF
TRBV20-1 CSAGVGQGFNEQFF
TRBV6-4 CASSAGPSGNQPQHF
TRBV11-2 CASSLAGDSYNSPLHF
TRBV4-2 CASSQDRGTGRLYEQYF
TRBV12-5 CASGLPTGSGELFF
TRBV27 CASMQAPGYTDAFF
TRBV7-7 CASSLAHSGGVETQYF
TRBV28 CASSLRDLGSNQPQHF